Listed below are T cell receptor beta chains from one sample, sequenced in a study of a mutant IDH1 vaccine in newly diagnosed glioma. Here immunoSEQ multiplex PCR was the method, and the copy in TCRdb shows in-frame clones only, minus some. The sample lists tens of thousands of clones; around 93% were seen once. Specimen: PBMCs, collected from a glioma patient treated with radiotherapy, temozolomide or both. The receptors shown here come from a man aged 35-49 years with glioma. CDR3s include the opening cysteine and the closing phenylalanine or tryptophan. D genes are given only for firm matches. Clone size is stated in some rows and not others, as once, few, many or a class when expanded.

- - TRBJ2-3 TRBV27 TGTGCCAGCAGCCCTTTGAGCGTTTTGAGGACAGATACGCAGTATTTT CASSPLSVLRTDTQYF
- TRBD1 TRBJ1-2 TRBV30 TGTGCCGGTACAGGGGGCGATCGGTTTTATGGCTACACCTTC CAGTGGDRFYGYTF
- TRBD1 TRBJ1-2 TRBV29-1 TGCAGCGTTACAGGGGTATACTATGGCTACACCTTC CSVTGVYYGYTF
- TRBD1 TRBJ1-1 TRBV10-3 TGTGCCGTCGGACCGACAGGGGTGAACACTGAAGCTTTCTTT CAVGPTGVNTEAFF
- - TRBJ1-1 TRBV19 TGTGCCAGTAGTAACAGGTATTCCCTTTTGAACACTGAAGCTTTCTTT CASSNRYSLLNTEAFF
- - TRBJ1-2 TRBV30 TGTGCCTGGAGAGGGGGGAGGACGGAGAACTATGGCTACACCTTC CAWRGGRTENYGYTF
- - TRBJ2-1 TRBV5-5 TGTGCCAGCAGCTCTATTAGCTCCTACAATGAGCAGTTCTTC CASSSISSYNEQFF
- - TRBJ1-5 TRBV5-1 TGCGCCAGCAGCTCGGGAGGGGGGGCAATCGATCCCCAGCATTTT CASSSGGGAIDPQHF
- - TRBJ1-1 TRBV28 TGTGCCAGCAGTTTTTCCGGGACTGAAGCTTTCTTT CASSFSGTEAFF
once - TRBJ1-2 TRBV9 TGTGCCAGCAGCCCCAGACAGTCTACTAACTATGGCTACACCTTC CASSPRQSTNYGYTF
- TRBD2 TRBJ2-5 TRBV10-3 TGTGCCATCAGTGAAGGCGGGAGGGCACAAGAGACCCAGTACTTC CAISEGGRAQETQYF
- TRBD1 TRBJ1-2 TRBV6-5 TGTGCCAGCAGGGGGACAGCCTATGGCTACACCTTC CASRGTAYGYTF
- - TRBJ2-7 TRBV5-1 TGCGCCAGCTCCGGGACATACGAGCAGTACTTC CASSGTYEQYF
few TRBD1 TRBJ1-2 TRBV10-2 TGCGCCAGCAGAAACGGGCCAGTTTACAGGGGGCGCGCCGGGGTCTATGGCTACACCTTC CASRNGPVYRGRAGVYGYTF
few - TRBJ2-3 TRBV4-1 TGCGCCGGTCGGACTGGAGATACGCAGTATTTT CAGRTGDTQYF
- - TRBJ2-2 TRBV1 TGCACCAGCAGCCAAGATACCCGGGGGGGTACCTCGAACACCGGGGAGCTGTTTTTT CTSSQDTRGGTSNTGELFF
once - TRBJ1-1 TRBV12-5 TGTGCTAGTGGTTTTATTGGGGGCGCCCCCAAGAGCACTGAAGCTTTCTTT CASGFIGGAPKSTEAFF
- - TRBJ1-1 TRBV4-3 TGCGCCAGCAGCCAGGACCAGGGGAACACTGAAGCTTTCTTT CASSQDQGNTEAFF
- - TRBJ1-2 TRBV30 TGTGCCTGGAGACGGTCGGGGATTTCGAATGGCTACACCTTC CAWRRSGISNGYTF
- TRBD1 TRBJ1-3 TRBV19 TGTGCCAGTATCGACAGGGCTGGAAACACCATATATTTT CASIDRAGNTIYF
- TRBD2 TRBJ2-1 TRBV27 TGTGCCAGCAACCCACTAGCGGGCCACCTTCGGGATGAGCAGTTCTTC CASNPLAGHLRDEQFF
- TRBD2 TRBJ2-7 TRBV7-9 TGTGCCAGCAGCTTAGCGCTGGCTAGCGGGATGTTCTACGAGCAGTACTTC CASSLALASGMFYEQYF
- - TRBJ1-2 TRBV9 TGTGCCAGCAGCGTCGGGGTTGATTTGTATGGCTACACCTTC CASSVGVDLYGYTF
- - TRBJ1-1 TRBV4-2 TGTGCCAGCAGCGTGGTAAAGGGGGAAATGAACACTGAAGCTTTCTTT CASSVVKGEMNTEAFF
- - TRBJ2-7 TRBV7-2 TGTGCCAGCAGCTTAGCGCGGGTTGACGAGCAGTACTTC CASSLARVDEQYF
- - TRBJ2-1 TRBV27 TGTGCCAGCAGTTTAGCGATTAATACGGGTGTTGAGCAGTTCTTC CASSLAINTGVEQFF
- - TRBJ1-5 TRBV7-3 TGTGCCAGCAGCTTAACCACGGGTCAGCCCCAGCATTTT CASSLTTGQPQHF
- - TRBJ2-6 TRBV7-7 TGTGCCAGTTCAAGGGTGGGGGCCAACGTCCTGACTTTC CASSRVGANVLTF
- - TRBJ2-3 TRBV9 TGTGCCAGCAGCGTAGATGGGGATGGCACAGATACGCAGTATTTT CASSVDGDGTDTQYF
- - TRBJ1-5 TRBV6-5 TGTGCCAGCAGTTTCCCCCTATGGGGTTGCAATCAGCCCCAGCATTTT CASSFPLWGCNQPQHF
few - TRBJ2-1 TRBV11-2 TGTGCCAGCAGCTTGGGGTATGAGCAGTTCTTC CASSLGYEQFF
- - TRBJ2-3 TRBV20-1 TGCAGTGCTAGAGATTTAGATACGCAGTATTTT CSARDLDTQYF
- - TRBJ2-3 TRBV19 TGTGCCAGTAGTATCAACACGGGAGATACGCAGTATTTT CASSINTGDTQYF
- - TRBJ2-3 TRBV7-8 TGTGCCAGCAGCTTACTTATTGGAACAGATACGCAGTATTTT CASSLLIGTDTQYF
- TRBD1 TRBJ1-1 TRBV19 TGTGCCAGTAGGACGTCCTTACAGGGGTACACTGAAGCTTTCTTT CASRTSLQGYTEAFF
- - TRBJ2-1 TRBV4-1 TGCGCCAGCAGCCAATTTAGGTCCCTTAGCAGTTCCTACAATGAGCAGTTCTTC CASSQFRSLSSSYNEQFF
- - TRBJ1-6 TRBV5-6 TGTGCCAGCAGCCGTGGGCTCCAGAGCTCCTATAATTCACCCCTCCACTTT CASSRGLQSSYNSPLHF
few - TRBJ2-7 TRBV5-1 TGCGCCAGCAGCTCGGACTCAGGCTTATACGAGCAGTACTTC CASSSDSGLYEQYF
- - TRBJ1-4 TRBV7-9 TGTGCCAGCAGCTTAGTAACAGGGTTAGAAGAAAAACTGTTTTTT CASSLVTGLEEKLFF
- - TRBJ2-5 TRBV15 TGTGCCACCAGCAGATGGGCCGGTCAGCAAGAGACCCAGTACTTC CATSRWAGQQETQYF
- - TRBJ2-3 TRBV9 TGTGCCAGCAGCGTGGGGAGTCCGGATACGCAGTATTTT CASSVGSPDTQYF